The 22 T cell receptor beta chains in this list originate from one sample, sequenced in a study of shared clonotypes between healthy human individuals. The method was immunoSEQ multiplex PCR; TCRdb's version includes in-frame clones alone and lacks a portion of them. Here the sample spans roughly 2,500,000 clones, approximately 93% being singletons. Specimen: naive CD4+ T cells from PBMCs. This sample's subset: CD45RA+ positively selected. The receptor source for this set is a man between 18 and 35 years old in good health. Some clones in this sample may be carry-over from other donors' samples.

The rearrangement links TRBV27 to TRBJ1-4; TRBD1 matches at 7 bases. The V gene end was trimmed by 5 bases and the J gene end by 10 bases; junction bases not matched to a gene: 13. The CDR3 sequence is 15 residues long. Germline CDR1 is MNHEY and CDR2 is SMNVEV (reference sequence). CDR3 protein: CASSLYRDRAGKLFF. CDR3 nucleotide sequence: TGTGCCAGCAGTCTTTACCGGGACAGAGCAGGAAAACTGTTTTTT.

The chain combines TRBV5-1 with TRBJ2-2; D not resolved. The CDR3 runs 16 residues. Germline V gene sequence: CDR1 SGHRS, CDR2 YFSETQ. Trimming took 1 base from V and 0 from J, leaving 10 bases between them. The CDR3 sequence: CASSLFPTSNTGELFF. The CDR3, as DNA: TGCGCCAGCAGCTTGTTTCCCACCTCGAACACCGGGGAGCTGTTTTTT.

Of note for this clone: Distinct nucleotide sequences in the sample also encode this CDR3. The CDR3 here is CASSLSSGANVLTF. The CDR3 DNA reads TGCGCCAGCAGCTTAAGCTCTGGGGCCAACGTCCTGACTTTC. The chain couples TRBV5-1 to TRBJ2-6; D remains ambiguous. Trimming removed 2 bases from V and 0 bases from J, with 3 bases in between. CDR1 and CDR2 (germline): SGHRS, YFSETQ. CDR3 length: 14 amino acids.

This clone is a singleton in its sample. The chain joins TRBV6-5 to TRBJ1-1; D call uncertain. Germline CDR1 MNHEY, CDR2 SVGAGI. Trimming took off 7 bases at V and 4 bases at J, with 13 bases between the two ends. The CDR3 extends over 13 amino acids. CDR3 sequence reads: CASNKGAVTEAFF. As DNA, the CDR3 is TGTGCCAGCAATAAAGGTGCGGTCACTGAAGCTTTCTTT.

CDR3 coding DNA: TGTGCCAGCACCGAGGGGTACAATGAGCAGTTCTTC. Its protein is CASTEGYNEQFF. The rearrangement joins TRBV7-9 to TRBJ2-1; D is tentatively TRBD1 or TRBD2 (5 bases each). Between the trimmed V and J ends, which lost 7 bases and 4 bases, there was a span of 8 bases. The CDR3 runs 12 residues. Germline V gene lookup returns CDR1 SEHNR and CDR2 FQNEAQ (reference sequence).

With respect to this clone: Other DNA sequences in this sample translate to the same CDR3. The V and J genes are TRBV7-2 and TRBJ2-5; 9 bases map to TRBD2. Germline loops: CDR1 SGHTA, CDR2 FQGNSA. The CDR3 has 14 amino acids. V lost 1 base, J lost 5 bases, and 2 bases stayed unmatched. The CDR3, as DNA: TGTGCCAGCAGCTTAGGGCTAGCGGGGGAGACCCAGTACTTC. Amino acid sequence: CASSLGLAGETQYF.

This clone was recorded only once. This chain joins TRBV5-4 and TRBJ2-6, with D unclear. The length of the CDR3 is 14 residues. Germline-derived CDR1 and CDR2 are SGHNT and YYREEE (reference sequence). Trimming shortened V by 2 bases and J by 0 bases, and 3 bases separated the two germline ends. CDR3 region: CASSFPSGANVLTF. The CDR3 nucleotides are TGTGCCAGCAGCTTTCCCTCTGGGGCCAACGTCCTGACTTTC.

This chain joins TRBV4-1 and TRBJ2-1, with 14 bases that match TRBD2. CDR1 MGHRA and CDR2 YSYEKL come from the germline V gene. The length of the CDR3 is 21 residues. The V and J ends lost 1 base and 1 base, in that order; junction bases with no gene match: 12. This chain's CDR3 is CASSQGEGTSGSFRSYNEQFF. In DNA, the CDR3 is TGCGCCAGCAGCCAAGGAGAGGGGACTAGCGGGAGTTTTCGATCCTACAATGAGCAGTTCTTC.

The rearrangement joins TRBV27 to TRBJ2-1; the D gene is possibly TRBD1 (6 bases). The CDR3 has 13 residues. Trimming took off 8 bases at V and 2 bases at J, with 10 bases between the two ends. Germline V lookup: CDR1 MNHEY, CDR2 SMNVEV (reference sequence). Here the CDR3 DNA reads TGTGCCAGCTCCTACAGGGCCTACAATGAGCAGTTCTTC. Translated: CASSYRAYNEQFF.

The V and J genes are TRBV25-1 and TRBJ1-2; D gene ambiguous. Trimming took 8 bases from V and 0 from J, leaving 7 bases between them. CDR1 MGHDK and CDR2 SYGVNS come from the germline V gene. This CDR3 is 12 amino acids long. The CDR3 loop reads CASQRANYGYTF. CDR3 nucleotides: TGTGCCAGCCAGAGAGCTAACTATGGCTACACCTTC.

The CDR3 bases are TGTGCCAGCAGTGAGTTCGGGGGCGCGTTGGAAGGCTACACCTTC. It is translated as CASSEFGGALEGYTF. V and J are TRBV6-1 and TRBJ1-2; the D gene is possibly TRBD1 (6 bases). The CDR3 loop spans 15 amino acids. Germline values: CDR1 MNHNS, CDR2 SASEGT. Deletions cut 3 bases from V and 8 bases from J, with 19 bases between.

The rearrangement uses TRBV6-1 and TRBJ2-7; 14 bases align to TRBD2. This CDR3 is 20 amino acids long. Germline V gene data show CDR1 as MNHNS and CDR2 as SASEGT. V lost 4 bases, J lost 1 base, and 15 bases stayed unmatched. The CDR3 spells CASSADTPGTSGSGSYEQYF. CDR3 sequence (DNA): TGTGCCAGCAGTGCCGACACCCCCGGGACTAGCGGGAGCGGTTCCTACGAGCAGTACTTC.

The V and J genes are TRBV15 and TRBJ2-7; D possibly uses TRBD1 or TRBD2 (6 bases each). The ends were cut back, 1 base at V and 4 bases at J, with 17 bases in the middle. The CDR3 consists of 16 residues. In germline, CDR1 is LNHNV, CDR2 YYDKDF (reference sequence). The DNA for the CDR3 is TGTGCCACCAGCAGAGCTCGTAGGGGGGAGGAATACGAGCAGTACTTC. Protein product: CATSRARRGEEYEQYF.

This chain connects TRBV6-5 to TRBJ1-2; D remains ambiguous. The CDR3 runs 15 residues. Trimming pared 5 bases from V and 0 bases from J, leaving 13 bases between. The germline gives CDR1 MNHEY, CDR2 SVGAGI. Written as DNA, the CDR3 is TGTGCCAGCAGTCCCGATTCGTTAGCTAACTATGGCTACACCTTC. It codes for CASSPDSLANYGYTF.

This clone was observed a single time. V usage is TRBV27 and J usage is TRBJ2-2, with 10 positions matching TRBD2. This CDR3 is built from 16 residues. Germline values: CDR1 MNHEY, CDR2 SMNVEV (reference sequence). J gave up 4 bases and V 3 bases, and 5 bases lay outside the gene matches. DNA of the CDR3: TGTGCCAGCAGTTTCCAAGCGGGAGGGAGCACCGGGGAGCTGTTTTTT. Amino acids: CASSFQAGGSTGELFF.

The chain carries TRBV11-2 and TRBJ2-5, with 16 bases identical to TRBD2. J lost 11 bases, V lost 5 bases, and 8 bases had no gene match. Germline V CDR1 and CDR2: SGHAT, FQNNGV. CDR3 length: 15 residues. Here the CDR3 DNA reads TGTGCCAGCAGCCTCGGGACTAGCGGGAGGGCGGAGCAGTACTTC. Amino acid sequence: CASSLGTSGRAEQYF.

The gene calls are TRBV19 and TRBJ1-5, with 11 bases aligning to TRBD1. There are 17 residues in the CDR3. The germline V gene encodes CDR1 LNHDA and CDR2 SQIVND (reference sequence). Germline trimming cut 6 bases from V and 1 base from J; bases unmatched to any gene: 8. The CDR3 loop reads CASSRPRTGGSNQPQHF. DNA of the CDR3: TGTGCCAGTAGCCGACCACGGACAGGGGGCAGCAATCAGCCCCAGCATTTT.

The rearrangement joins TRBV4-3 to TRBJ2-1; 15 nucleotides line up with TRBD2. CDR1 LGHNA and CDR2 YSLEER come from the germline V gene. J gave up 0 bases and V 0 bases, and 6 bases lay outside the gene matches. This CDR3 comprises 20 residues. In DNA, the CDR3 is TGCGCCAGCAGCCAAGATAAGGGGACTAGCGGGAGGTACTCCTACAATGAGCAGTTCTTC. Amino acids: CASSQDKGTSGRYSYNEQFF.

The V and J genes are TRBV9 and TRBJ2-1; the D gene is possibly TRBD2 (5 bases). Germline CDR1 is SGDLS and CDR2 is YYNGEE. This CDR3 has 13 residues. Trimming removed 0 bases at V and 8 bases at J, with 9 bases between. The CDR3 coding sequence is TGTGCCAGCAGCGTAGCGGGGTGGGATGAGCAGTTCTTC. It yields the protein CASSVAGWDEQFF.

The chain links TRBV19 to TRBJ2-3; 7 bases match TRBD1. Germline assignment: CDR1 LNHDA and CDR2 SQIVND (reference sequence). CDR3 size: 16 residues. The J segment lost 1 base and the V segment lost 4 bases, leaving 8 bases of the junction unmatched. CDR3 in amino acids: CASSTRWGQRTDTQYF. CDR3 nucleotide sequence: TGTGCCAGTAGTACCCGGTGGGGACAGCGCACAGATACGCAGTATTTT.

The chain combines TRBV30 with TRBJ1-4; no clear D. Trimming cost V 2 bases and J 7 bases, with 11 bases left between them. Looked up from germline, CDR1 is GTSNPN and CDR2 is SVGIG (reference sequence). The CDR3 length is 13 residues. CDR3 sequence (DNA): TGTGCCTGGAGTTTCCAGGTTGTTGAAAAACTGTTTTTT. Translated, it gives CAWSFQVVEKLFF.

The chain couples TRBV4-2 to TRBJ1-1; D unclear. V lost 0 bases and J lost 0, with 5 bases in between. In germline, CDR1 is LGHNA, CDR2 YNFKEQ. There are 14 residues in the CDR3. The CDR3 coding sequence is TGTGCCAGCAGCCAAGATGCAGTGAACACTGAAGCTTTCTTT. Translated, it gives CASSQDAVNTEAFF.